This T cell receptor (beta chain) was profiled in a study of cytomegalovirus exposure and HLA in healthy donors. Study-wide findings and caveats: Researchers counted around 160 TCR beta chains as cytomegalovirus-associated.

A note on this clone: Its antigen remains unidentified.

Trimming removed 0 bases from V and 6 bases from J; junction bases left unmatched: 6. The CDR3 loop spans 15 amino acids. Germline lookup yields CDR1 PRHDT and CDR2 FYEKMQ (reference sequence). Assay: immunoSEQ multiplex PCR; the TCRdb copy retains only in-frame clones and omits some. In the table there are approximately 150,000 clones, approximately 86% of which are singletons. Sequences were obtained from PBMCs. The sequence was obtained from a man under 40 in good health and CMV-seropositive. The chain employs TRBV13 and TRBJ2-7, with 9 bases fitting TRBD2. CDR3 DNA: TGTGCCAGCAGCTTAGGTAGCGGGGGATCCCTCGAGCAGTACTTC. It is translated as CASSLGSGGSLEQYF. Full variable domain (remainder filled in from reference TRBV13 and TRBJ2-7): AAGVIQSPRHLIKEKRETATLKCYPIPRHDTVYWYQQGPGQDPQFLISFYEKMQSDKGSIPDRFSAQQFSDYHSELNMSSLELGDSALYFCASSLGSGGSLEQYFGPGTRLTVT.